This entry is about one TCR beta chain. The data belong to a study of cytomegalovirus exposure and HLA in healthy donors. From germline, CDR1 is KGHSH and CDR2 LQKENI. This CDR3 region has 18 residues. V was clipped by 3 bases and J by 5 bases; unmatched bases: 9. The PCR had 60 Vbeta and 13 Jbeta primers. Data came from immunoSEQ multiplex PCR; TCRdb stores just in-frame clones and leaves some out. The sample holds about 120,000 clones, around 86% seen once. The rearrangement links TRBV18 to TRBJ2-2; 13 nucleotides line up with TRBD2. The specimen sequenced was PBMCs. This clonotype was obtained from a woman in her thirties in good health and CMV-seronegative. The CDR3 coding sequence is TGTGCCAGCTCACCGATAGGGACTAGCGGGACTCGAACCGGGGAGCTGTTTTTT. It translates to CASSPIGTSGTRTGELFF.